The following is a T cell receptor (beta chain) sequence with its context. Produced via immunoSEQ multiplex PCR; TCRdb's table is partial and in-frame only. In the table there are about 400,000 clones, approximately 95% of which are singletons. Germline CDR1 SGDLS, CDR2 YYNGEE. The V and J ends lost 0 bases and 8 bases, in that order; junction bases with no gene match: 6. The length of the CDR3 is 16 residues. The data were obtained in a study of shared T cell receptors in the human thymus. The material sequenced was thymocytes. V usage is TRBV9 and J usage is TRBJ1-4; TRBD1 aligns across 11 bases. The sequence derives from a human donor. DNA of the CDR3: TGTGCCAGCAGCGTAGCTACGGACAGGGGGCAAGAAAAACTGTTTTTT. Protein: CASSVATDRGQEKLFF.